What follows are 22 T cell receptor beta chains derived from one specimen sequenced in a study of cytomegalovirus exposure and HLA in healthy donors. Researchers ran the PCR with 60 Vbeta and 13 Jbeta primers. The protocol was immunoSEQ multiplex PCR, while the TCRdb copy is restricted to in-frame clones and leaves out a portion. The sample shows roughly 120,000 clones, roughly 68% of them seen only once. Input material: PBMCs. These receptor sequences come from a woman aged 25 to 39 in good health and CMV-seronegative.

V and J are TRBV5-8 and TRBJ2-5; 9 nucleotides agree with TRBD2. The CDR3 runs 16 residues. V shed 1 base and J 1 base; nucleotides not matched to a gene: 5. In germline, CDR1 is SGHTS, CDR2 YDEGEE. Here the CDR3 reads CASSLLPAGGQETQYF. The CDR3 region has the DNA TGTGCCAGCAGCTTGCTTCCAGCGGGAGGCCAAGAGACCCAGTACTTC.

The rearrangement joins TRBV7-9 to TRBJ1-1, with TRBD1 as a possible D gene (5 bases). CDR1 SEHNR and CDR2 FQNEAQ come from the germline V gene (reference sequence). This CDR3 is 14 amino acids long. V lost 1 base and J 6 bases, leaving 12 bases between the germline ends. CDR3 bases: TGTGCCAGCAGCTTAGACGCAGGGTTGGCTGAAGCTTTCTTT. Its translation is CASSLDAGLAEAFF.

This clone was observed once. The sample holds other DNA sequences that translate to the same CDR3. V gene TRBV9 combines with J gene TRBJ2-2, with 8 bases fitting TRBD1. The CDR3 has 17 amino acids. Germline loops: CDR1 SGDLS, CDR2 YYNGEE. After removal of 4 bases from V and 0 bases from J, the junction contained 8 bases not matched to a gene. The CDR3 spells CASSIRQGLANTGELFF. In DNA, the CDR3 is TGTGCCAGCAGCATTCGACAGGGGCTCGCGAACACCGGGGAGCTGTTTTTT.

The CDR3 loop is CACDSRDRVLPGELFF. The DNA of the CDR3 is TGTGCCTGCGACTCCCGGGACAGGGTCTTGCCCGGGGAGCTGTTTTTT. The chain combines TRBV2 with TRBJ2-2; TRBD1 aligns across 9 bases. Trimming at V came to 11 bases and at J to 6 bases, leaving 16 bases not matched to a gene. Germline V gives CDR1 SNHLY, CDR2 FYNNEI. CDR3 size: 16 residues.

This rearrangement joins TRBV30 to TRBJ1-1, with D tentatively TRBD1 (6 bases). Trimming removed 8 bases at V and 0 bases at J, with 13 bases between. Germline CDR1 is GTSNPN and CDR2 is SVGIG (reference sequence). The CDR3 has 13 residues. The CDR3 nucleotides are TGTGCCAGTGACAGGCCCATGAACACTGAAGCTTTCTTT. This encodes CASDRPMNTEAFF.

The CDR3 protein is CATSTDLSPYNEQFF. CDR3 bases: TGTGCCACCAGCACTGACTTATCGCCCTACAATGAGCAGTTCTTC. The chain employs TRBV15 and TRBJ2-1, with D hard to call. V lost 4 bases and J 2 bases, leaving 12 bases between the germline ends. The CDR3 has 15 residues. Germline V CDR1 and CDR2: LNHNV, YYDKDF (reference sequence). The full variable domain, with the rest looked up from reference TRBV15 and TRBJ2-1, is DAMVIQNPRYQVTQFGKPVTLSCSQTLNHNVMYWYQQKSSQAPKLLFHYYDKDFNNEADTPDNFQSRRPNTSFCFLDIRSPGLGDTAMYLCATSTDLSPYNEQFFGPGTRLTVL.

In this sample, this clone turned up once. A junction boundary mismatches the germline segment, possibly from a read error. The rearrangement joins TRBV20-1 to TRBJ2-7, with a possible D match to TRBD2 (5 bases). Germline V gives CDR1 DFQATT, CDR2 SNEGSKA (reference sequence). The CDR3 extends over 11 amino acids. The CDR3 region is CSAREGGEQYF. The CDR3 nucleotides read TGCAGTGCCAGAGAGGGCGGGGAGCAGTACTTC.

The chain uses TRBV18 and TRBJ2-3, with 13 bases identical to TRBD2. Germline V gene lookup returns CDR1 KGHSH and CDR2 LQKENI. J lost 6 bases, V lost 0 bases, and 6 bases had no gene match. The CDR3 length is 17 residues. The CDR3 region has the DNA TGTGCCAGCTCACCACCGACTAGCGGGAGGAAGGGCGATACGCAGTATTTT. It codes for CASSPPTSGRKGDTQYF.

This sequence joins TRBV5-4 and TRBJ2-1; 7 nucleotides align to TRBD1. Trimming cost V 4 bases and J 1 base; bases outside gene matches: 11. In germline, CDR1 is SGHNT, CDR2 YYREEE (reference sequence). CDR3 length equals 17 residues. The CDR3 DNA sequence: TGTGCCAGCAGCGCCCTAACAGGGGTCGGGTCCTACAATGAGCAGTTCTTC. Residues: CASSALTGVGSYNEQFF. Together with reference TRBV5-4 and TRBJ2-1, the CDR3 gives the full variable domain: ETGVTQSPTHLIKTRGQQVTLRCSSQSGHNTVSWYQQALGQGPQFIFQYYREEENGRGNFPPRFSGLQFPNYSSELNVNALELDDSALYLCASSALTGVGSYNEQFFGPGTRLTVL.

The gene calls are TRBV11-1 and TRBJ2-7; 11 bases are shared with TRBD2. V lost 2 bases to trimming and J lost 4 bases; unmatched junction nucleotides: 4. Germline V CDR1 and CDR2: SGHAT, FQDESV (reference sequence). This CDR3 has 15 residues. The chain's CDR3 is CASSLTSGSGYEQYF. CDR3 nucleotide sequence: TGTGCCAGCAGCTTAACTAGCGGGAGTGGGTACGAGCAGTACTTC.

V and J are TRBV18 and TRBJ1-2; 11 bases are shared with TRBD1. Losses at the gene ends were 8 bases for V and 6 bases for J; bases not matched to a gene: 5. The CDR3 has 13 amino acids. The germline V gene has CDR1 KGHSH and CDR2 LQKENI. Written as DNA, the CDR3 is TGTGCCAGCACGGGACAGGGGGTCGATGGCTACACCTTC. This sequence encodes CASTGQGVDGYTF.

The V and J genes are TRBV6-1 and TRBJ2-1, with D tentatively TRBD2 (5 bases). The CDR3 is 15 residues long. Germline V gives CDR1 MNHNS, CDR2 SASEGT. V lost 5 bases to trimming and J lost 3 bases, with 14 bases between them. CDR3 amino acids: CASSPIGVRYNEQFF. CDR3 DNA: TGTGCCAGCAGTCCCATCGGGGTGCGCTACAATGAGCAGTTCTTC.

Points on this clone: Other DNA sequences in the sample encode the same CDR3. The V call is TRBV10-2, the J call TRBJ1-1; tentatively, D is TRBD1 (6 bases). The V end was cut by 2 bases, the J end by 6 bases, with 13 bases between. The CDR3 has 14 residues. Germline assignment: CDR1 WSHSY and CDR2 SAAADI. In DNA form, the CDR3 reads TGCGCCAGCAGTGAGAACAGGGCCATATCTGAAGCTTTCTTT. Its protein product is CASSENRAISEAFF.

The chain carries TRBV6-5 and TRBJ1-2; TRBD1 agrees at 8 bases. This CDR3 region has 16 residues. V shed 0 bases, J shed 6 bases, and the junction held 9 bases outside the gene matches. From germline, CDR1 is MNHEY and CDR2 SVGAGI. The CDR3 region has the DNA TGTGCCAGCAGTTACTCGGATTTGGGACAGGAAAATGGCTACACCTTC. It yields the protein CASSYSDLGQENGYTF.

The chain couples TRBV9 to TRBJ2-2; 7 nucleotides agree with TRBD2. V lost 2 bases, J lost 7 bases, and 8 bases stayed unmatched. Germline CDR1 and CDR2: SGDLS and YYNGEE. There are 15 residues in the CDR3. CDR3 amino acids: CASSVGGGSGGELFF. The CDR3 bases are TGTGCCAGCAGCGTCGGGGGAGGGTCGGGCGGGGAGCTGTTTTTT.

This clone was counted a few times. This chain connects TRBV4-2 to TRBJ1-5; perhaps TRBD1 as D (6 bases). V gave up 1 base and J gave up 1 base, with 8 bases separating them. The V gene's germline CDR1 is LGHNA and CDR2 YNFKEQ. This CDR3 contains 15 residues. CDR3 sequence (DNA): TGTGCCAGCAGCCAAGGTACAGGGAGCAATCAGCCCCAGCATTTT. Encoded protein: CASSQGTGSNQPQHF.

This clone was picked up a small number of times. The chain recombines TRBV28 with TRBJ2-1, with TRBD2 matching over 7 bases. The V gene end was trimmed by 6 bases and the J gene end by 0 bases; junction bases not matched to a gene: 8. Germline lookup yields CDR1 MDHEN and CDR2 SYDVKM. This CDR3 region has 16 residues. The CDR3 region has the DNA TGTGCCAGCAGAACGGGGGGAGGGAGCTCCTACAATGAGCAGTTCTTC. As protein: CASRTGGGSSYNEQFF.

The chain carries TRBV7-2 and TRBJ2-7; the match to TRBD2 covers 9 bases. The CDR3 loop spans 15 amino acids. Germline assignment: CDR1 SGHTA and CDR2 FQGNSA. V was pared by 5 bases and J by 0 bases, with 5 bases of the junction left unmatched. CDR3 protein: CASSVLAGLSYEQYF. CDR3 DNA: TGTGCCAGCAGCGTCCTAGCGGGACTCTCCTACGAGCAGTACTTC.

This clone was seen more than once but under ten times. The rearrangement links TRBV29-1 to TRBJ1-2; the match to TRBD1 covers 9 bases. Losses at the gene ends were 2 bases for V and 14 bases for J; bases not matched to a gene: 9. Germline V gene lookup returns CDR1 SQVTM and CDR2 ANQGSEA. The CDR3 runs 12 residues. The CDR3 nucleotides read TGCAGCGTTGAATTGGGACAGGGCCCCGGGACCTTC. It is translated as CSVELGQGPGTF.

The rearrangement links TRBV7-9 to TRBJ2-3, with 8 positions matching TRBD1. CDR3 size: 15 residues. The V and J ends lost 5 bases and 4 bases, in that order; junction bases with no gene match: 8. Germline values: CDR1 SEHNR, CDR2 FQNEAQ (reference sequence). The CDR3 DNA reads TGTGCCAGCAGCCTGACAGGGGATGGGGCAGATACGCAGTATTTT. It yields the protein CASSLTGDGADTQYF.

This clone showed up just once. The chain employs TRBV28 and TRBJ1-2; maybe TRBD1 (6 bases). The CDR3 is made up of 16 amino acids. V shed 5 bases and J shed 4 bases, with 20 bases lying between them. CDR1 and CDR2 from the germline V gene are MDHEN and SYDVKM. CDR3 residues: CASSSPRGASGYGYTF. The CDR3 DNA follows: TGTGCCAGCAGTAGTCCCAGGGGTGCGAGTGGCTATGGCTACACCTTC.

This clone occurred a few times. V gene TRBV7-8 combines with J gene TRBJ1-5, with D hard to call. This CDR3 region has 15 residues. Deletions cut 5 bases from V and 3 bases from J, with 14 bases between. In germline, CDR1 is SGHVS, CDR2 FQNEAQ. CDR3 sequence (DNA): TGTGCCAGCAGCCGGATTGACGGGGTCAATCAGCCCCAGCATTTT. It specifies CASSRIDGVNQPQHF.